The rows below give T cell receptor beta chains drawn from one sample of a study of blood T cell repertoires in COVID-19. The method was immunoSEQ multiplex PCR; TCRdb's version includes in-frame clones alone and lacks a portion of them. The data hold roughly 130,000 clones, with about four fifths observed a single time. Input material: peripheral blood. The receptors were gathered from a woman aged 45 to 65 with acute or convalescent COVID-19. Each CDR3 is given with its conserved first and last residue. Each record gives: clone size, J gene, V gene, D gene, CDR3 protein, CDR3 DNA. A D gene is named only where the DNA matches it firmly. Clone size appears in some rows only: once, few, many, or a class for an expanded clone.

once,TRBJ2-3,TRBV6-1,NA,CASSEANHRGGTDTQYF,TGTGCCAGCAGTGAAGCGAATCACCGGGGAGGCACAGATACGCAGTATTTT
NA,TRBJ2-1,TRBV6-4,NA,CASSQMTGSYNEQFF,TGTGCCAGCAGTCAAATGACAGGTTCCTACAATGAGCAGTTCTTC
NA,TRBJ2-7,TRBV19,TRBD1,CASTTSGTGVYEQYF,TGTGCCAGTACCACCTCCGGGACAGGTGTCTACGAGCAGTACTTC
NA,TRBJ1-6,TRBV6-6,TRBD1,CASSSGQGNSPLHF,TGTGCCAGCAGTTCCGGACAGGGCAATTCACCCCTCCACTTT
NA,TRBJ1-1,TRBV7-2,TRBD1,CASLGQTMNTEAFF,TGTGCCAGCCTGGGACAGACAATGAACACTGAAGCTTTCTTT
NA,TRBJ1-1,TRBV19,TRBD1,CASSGQLNTEAFF,TGTGCCAGCTCGGGACAGTTGAACACTGAAGCTTTCTTT
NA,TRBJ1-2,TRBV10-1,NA,CASSPKRGVGYTF,TGCGCCAGCAGCCCAAAACGGGGGGTTGGCTACACCTTC
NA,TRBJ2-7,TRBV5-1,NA,CASSLTDYEQYF,TGCGCCAGCAGCTTGACAGACTACGAGCAGTACTTC
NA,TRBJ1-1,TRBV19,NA,CASITHHQNTEAFF,TGTGCCAGTATCACACACCATCAGAACACTGAAGCTTTCTTT
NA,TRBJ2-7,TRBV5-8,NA,CASILDEQYF,TGTGCCAGCATCCTTGACGAGCAGTACTTC
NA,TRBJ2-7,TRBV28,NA,CASSSGAPYEQYF,TGTGCCAGCAGTTCTGGGGCCCCCTACGAGCAGTACTTC
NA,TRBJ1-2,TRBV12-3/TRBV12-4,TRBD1,CASSSTGLYGYTF,TGTGCCAGCAGTTCGACAGGGTTGTATGGCTACACCTTC
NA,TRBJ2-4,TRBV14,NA,CASSQVTGFKNIQYF,TGTGCCAGCAGCCAAGTGACGGGTTTCAAAAACATTCAGTACTTC
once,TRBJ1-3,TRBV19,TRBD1,CASSTSRGPGNTIYF,TGTGCCAGTAGTACTTCCAGGGGGCCAGGAAACACCATATATTTT
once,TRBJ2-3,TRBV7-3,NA,CASSSRQLGADTQYF,TGTGCCAGCAGCTCCCGACAGTTAGGAGCAGATACGCAGTATTTT
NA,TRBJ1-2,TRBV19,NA,CASSTPGGRNYGYTF,TGTGCCAGTAGTACCCCCGGAGGGAGGAACTATGGCTACACCTTC
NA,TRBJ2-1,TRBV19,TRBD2,CASSMPGLVINEQFF,TGTGCCAGTAGTATGCCGGGACTAGTCATCAATGAGCAGTTCTTC
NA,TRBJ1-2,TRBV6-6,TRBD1,CASTKQGPYGYTF,TGTGCCAGCACCAAACAGGGGCCGTATGGCTACACCTTC
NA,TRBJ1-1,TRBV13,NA,CASSLGPGFAFF,TGTGCCAGCAGCCTCGGCCCGGGGTTCGCTTTCTTT
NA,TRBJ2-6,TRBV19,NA,CASSIVNSGANVLTF,TGTGCCAGTAGTATAGTAAACTCTGGGGCCAACGTCCTGACTTTC
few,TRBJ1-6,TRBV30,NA,CAWSPKAHRVSPLHF,TGTGCCTGGAGTCCTAAGGCTCACCGGGTATCACCCCTCCACTTT
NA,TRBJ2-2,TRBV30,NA,CAWDRGGDTGELFF,TGTGCCTGGGACCGAGGGGGGGACACCGGGGAGCTGTTTTTT
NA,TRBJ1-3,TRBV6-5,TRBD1,CASSYSGQGGGNTIYF,TGTGCCAGCAGTTACTCCGGACAGGGTGGTGGAAACACCATATATTTT
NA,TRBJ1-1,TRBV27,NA,CASSSGGNTEAFF,TGTGCCAGCAGTTCGGGGGGGAACACTGAAGCTTTCTTT
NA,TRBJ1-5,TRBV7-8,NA,CASSLDWFGQFNQPQHF,TGTGCCAGCAGCTTAGACTGGTTTGGGCAGTTCAATCAGCCCCAGCATTTT
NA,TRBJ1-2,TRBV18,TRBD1,CASSPLSGQGVDGYTF,TGTGCCAGCTCACCATTATCGGGACAGGGGGTGGACGGCTACACCTTC
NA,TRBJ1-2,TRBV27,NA,CASSLSPVGYGYTF,TGTGCCAGCAGTTTATCGCCCGTCGGGTATGGCTACACCTTC
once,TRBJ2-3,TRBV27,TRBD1,CASSPKRWGTGGADTQYF,TGTGCCAGCAGTCCAAAGAGGTGGGGGACAGGGGGCGCAGATACGCAGTATTTT
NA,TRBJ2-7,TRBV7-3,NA,CASSPRVAGLGEQYF,TGTGCCAGCAGCCCCAGGGTGGCAGGTTTGGGCGAGCAGTACTTC
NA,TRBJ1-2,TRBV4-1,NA,CASSQDLQVYGYTF,TGCGCCAGCAGCCAAGATCTTCAGGTCTATGGCTACACCTTC
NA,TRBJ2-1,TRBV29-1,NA,CSVEEGPNTWTDNEQFF,TGCAGCGTTGAAGAAGGCCCGAATACTTGGACAGACAATGAGCAGTTCTTC
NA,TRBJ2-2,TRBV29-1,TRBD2,CSVRGDTGELFF,TGCAGCGTTCGGGGGGACACCGGGGAGCTGTTTTTT
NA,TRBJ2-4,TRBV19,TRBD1,CASSRQGAKNIQYF,TGTGCCAGTAGTAGACAGGGTGCCAAAAACATTCAGTACTTC
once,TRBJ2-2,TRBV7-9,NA,CASSPWGDPSGELFF,TGTGCCAGCAGCCCGTGGGGGGACCCGTCAGGGGAGCTGTTTTTT
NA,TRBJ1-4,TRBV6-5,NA,CASHTTGTAQKLFF,TGTGCCAGCCACACTACAGGGACGGCGCAAAAACTGTTTTTT
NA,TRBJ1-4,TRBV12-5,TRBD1,CASGMRQGSEKLFF,TGTGCTAGTGGTATGAGACAGGGTAGTGAAAAACTGTTTTTT
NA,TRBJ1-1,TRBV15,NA,CATSSRVLGTEAFF,TGTGCCACCAGCAGCAGGGTTTTGGGCACTGAAGCTTTCTTT
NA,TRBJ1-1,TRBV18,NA,CASSPQKGGSTEAFF,TGTGCCAGCTCACCACAAAAAGGGGGATCCACTGAAGCTTTCTTT
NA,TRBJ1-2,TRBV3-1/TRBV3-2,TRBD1,CASSQADRGTYGYTF,TGTGCCAGCAGCCAGGCCGACAGGGGGACCTATGGCTACACCTTC
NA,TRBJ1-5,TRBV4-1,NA,CASSQNAQGGGNQPQHF,TGCGCCAGCAGCCAAAACGCTCAGGGAGGTGGCAATCAGCCCCAGCATTTT
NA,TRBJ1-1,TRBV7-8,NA,CASSLGGRAVNTEAFF,TGTGCCAGCAGCTTAGGGGGCAGGGCGGTGAACACTGAAGCTTTCTTT
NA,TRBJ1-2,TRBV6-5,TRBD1,CASSQGQGWIYGYTF,TGTGCCAGCAGTCAGGGACAGGGATGGATCTATGGCTACACCTTC
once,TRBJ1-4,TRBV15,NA,CATSSVGTKNEKLFF,TGTGCCACCAGCAGTGTCGGGACAAAGAATGAAAAACTGTTTTTT
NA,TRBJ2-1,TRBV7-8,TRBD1,CASSLVDRETYNEQFF,TGTGCCAGCAGCTTAGTTGACAGGGAAACCTACAATGAGCAGTTCTTC
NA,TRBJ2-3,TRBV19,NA,CASRTGTSTDTQYF,TGTGCCAGTAGGACAGGTACCAGCACAGATACGCAGTATTTT
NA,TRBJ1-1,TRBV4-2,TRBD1,CASSQDVDSLTGVRTEAFF,TGTGCCAGCAGCCAAGACGTAGACTCTCTTACAGGGGTGAGAACTGAAGCTTTCTTT
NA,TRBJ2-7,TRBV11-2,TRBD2,CASSLGSGVEYEQYF,TGTGCCAGCAGCTTAGGTAGCGGGGTTGAGTACGAGCAGTACTTC
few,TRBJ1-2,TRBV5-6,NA,CASSLGSTGKERGYTF,TGTGCCAGCAGCTTAGGGTCCACAGGGAAGGAGAGAGGCTACACCTTC
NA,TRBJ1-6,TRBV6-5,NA,CASGRGYNSPLHF,TGTGCCAGCGGGCGGGGTTATAATTCACCCCTCCACTTT
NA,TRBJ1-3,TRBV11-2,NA,CASSFEVSGNTIYF,TGTGCCAGCAGCTTTGAGGTATCTGGAAACACCATATATTTT
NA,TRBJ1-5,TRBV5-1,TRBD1,CASSLETGGGQPQHF,TGCGCCAGCAGCTTGGAGACAGGGGGCGGTCAGCCCCAGCATTTT
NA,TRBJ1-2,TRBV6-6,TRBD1,CASSRRTGGEYGYTF,TGTGCCAGCAGCCGCCGGACAGGGGGGGAATATGGCTACACCTTC